This TCR beta chain was sequenced for a study of tumor-infiltrating lymphocytes in primary liver carcinoma. General observations from the study: Tumors reached a significantly greater top-250-clone fraction than blood did (p = 0.039).

Blood RNA came from unsorted whole blood; germline DNA was also extracted. The CDR3 contains 12 residues. Looked up from germline, CDR1 is SEHNR and CDR2 is FQNEAQ (reference sequence). Deletions cut 2 bases from V and 8 bases from J, with 7 bases between. With a constant-region primer, TCR beta cDNA was made from approximately 520 ng of total RNA. Slightly modified ARM-PCR with three nested multiplex PCR rounds yielded TCR beta libraries. The first two PCR rounds used TRBV1-TRBV30 primers with a Cbeta primer, nine to eleven cycles each. One entry per CDR3 protein, called by TCRdb with MiXCR from the multiplex PCR reads. The data contain some 180,000 distinct CDR3 sequences, 50% to 75% of them singletons. A remark on this clonotype: Its antigen is not known.

The source of this sequence is a man between 40 and 49 years old with primary liver carcinoma and hepatitis B virus infection. V gene TRBV7-9 combines with J gene TRBJ2-1; unclear D gene. Input material: peripheral blood. CDR3 DNA sequence: TGTGCCAGCAGCTTAAGATCCTATGAGCAGTTCTTC. Its protein product is CASSLRSYEQFF.